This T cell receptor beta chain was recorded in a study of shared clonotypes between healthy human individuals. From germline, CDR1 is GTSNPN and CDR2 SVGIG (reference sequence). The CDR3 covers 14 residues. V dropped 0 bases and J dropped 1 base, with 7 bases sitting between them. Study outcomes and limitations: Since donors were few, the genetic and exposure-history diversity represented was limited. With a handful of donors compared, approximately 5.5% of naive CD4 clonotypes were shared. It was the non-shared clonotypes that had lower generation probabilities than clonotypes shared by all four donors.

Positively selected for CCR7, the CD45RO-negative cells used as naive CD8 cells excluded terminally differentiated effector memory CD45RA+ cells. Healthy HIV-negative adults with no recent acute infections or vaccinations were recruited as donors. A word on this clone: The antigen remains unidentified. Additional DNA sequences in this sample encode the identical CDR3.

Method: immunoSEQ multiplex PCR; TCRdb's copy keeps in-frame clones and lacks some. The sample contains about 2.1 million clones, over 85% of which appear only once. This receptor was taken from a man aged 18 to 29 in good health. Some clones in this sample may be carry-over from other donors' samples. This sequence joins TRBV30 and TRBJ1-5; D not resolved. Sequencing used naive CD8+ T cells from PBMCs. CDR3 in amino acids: CAWSVRVSNQPQHF. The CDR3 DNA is TGTGCCTGGAGTGTACGAGTAAGCAATCAGCCCCAGCATTTT.